This entry concerns a single T cell receptor (beta chain). Its target is unknown. Assay used: immunoSEQ multiplex PCR; TCRdb lists only in-frame clones, some missing. This repertoire includes roughly 49,000 clones. The data derive from a study of T cells in women clearing cervical HPV infection. Study observations and caveats: CIN3+ cases had significantly higher TCR richness than controls; evenness did not differ.

The specimen was blood buffy coat. This receptor was obtained from a woman aged 18 to 75 with a cervical HPV16 infection that either progressed to CIN3+ or cleared (not recorded which).

The CDR3 reads CSAAGTSGGGLLNNEQFF. Partial CDR3 DNA: TGCAGTGCTGCCGGGACTAGCGGGGGGGGTCTACTCAACAATGAG. V usage is TRBV20-1 and J usage is TRBJ2-1; 16 bases line up with TRBD2. The sequenced fragment ends 3 residues before the CDR3 boundary, so the rest is inferred from the germline J gene. V dropped 5 bases and J dropped 5; count of bases not matched to a gene: 12. There are 18 residues in the CDR3. Germline CDR1 DFQATT, CDR2 SNEGSKA (reference sequence).